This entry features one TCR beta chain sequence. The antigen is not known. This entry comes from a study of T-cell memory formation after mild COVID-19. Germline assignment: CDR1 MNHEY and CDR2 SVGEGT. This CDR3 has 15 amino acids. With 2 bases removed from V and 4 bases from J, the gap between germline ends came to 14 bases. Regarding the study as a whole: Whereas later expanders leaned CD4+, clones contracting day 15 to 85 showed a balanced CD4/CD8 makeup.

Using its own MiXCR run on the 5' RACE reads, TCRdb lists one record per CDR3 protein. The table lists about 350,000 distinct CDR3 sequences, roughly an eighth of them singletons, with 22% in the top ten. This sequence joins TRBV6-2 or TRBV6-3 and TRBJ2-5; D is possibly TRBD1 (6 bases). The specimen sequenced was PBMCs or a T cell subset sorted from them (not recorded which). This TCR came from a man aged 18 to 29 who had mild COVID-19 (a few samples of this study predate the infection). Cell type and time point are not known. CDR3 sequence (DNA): TGTGCCAGCAGTTACCAGGACAGAATGGGAGAGACCCAGTACTTC. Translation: CASSYQDRMGETQYF.